This T cell receptor (beta chain) was found in a study of blood T cells in healthy people across ages. Together with a sample-barcoded 5' primer, a J-beta primer mix was included in a second PCR lasting about 7 to 11 cycles. The template-switch adaptor, which had 12 random nucleotides, put a tag on each cDNA molecule. A minimum of 2.5 million CDR3-containing paired-end reads was obtained for each sample. One entry per CDR3 protein, called by TCRdb with MiXCR from the 5' RACE reads. The sample lists about a million distinct CDR3 sequences, under 40% seen once, with about 12% in the top ten. The study, taken as a whole, reports: As age increased, TCR beta diversity per million T cells fell in a roughly linear fashion. Lack of knowledge of donor CMV status possibly confounded expanded clonotype changes.

A word on this clonotype: What it binds is not known.

Germline lookup yields CDR1 SEHNR and CDR2 FQNEAQ (reference sequence). This CDR3 has 16 amino acids. The source material was blood. This receptor was obtained from a man younger than 35 in good health. The genes are TRBV7-9 and TRBJ2-5, with a tentative D call TRBD1 (7 bases). The J call is uncertain, as TRBJ2-1 better fits the DNA end. The CDR3 spells CASSPARGVFQETQFF. The CDR3 bases are TGTGCCAGCAGCCCAGCCAGGGGGGTATTCCAAGAGACCCAGTTCTTC.